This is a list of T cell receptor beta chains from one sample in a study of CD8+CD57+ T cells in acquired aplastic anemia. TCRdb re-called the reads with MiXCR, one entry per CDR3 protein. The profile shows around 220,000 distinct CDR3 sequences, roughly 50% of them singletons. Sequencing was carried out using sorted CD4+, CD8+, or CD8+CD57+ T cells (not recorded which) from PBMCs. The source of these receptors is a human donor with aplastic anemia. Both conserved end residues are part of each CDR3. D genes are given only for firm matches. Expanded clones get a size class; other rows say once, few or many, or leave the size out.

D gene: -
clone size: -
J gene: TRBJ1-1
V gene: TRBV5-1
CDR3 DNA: TGCGCCAGCAGCTTGGGCAGTTCGAACGGGTTAACTGAAGCTTTCTTT
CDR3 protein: CASSLGSSNGLTEAFF

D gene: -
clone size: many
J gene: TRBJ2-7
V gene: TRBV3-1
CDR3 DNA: TGTGCCAGCAGCCAAGAGTTGCACTACGAGCAGTACTTC
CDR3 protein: CASSQELHYEQYF

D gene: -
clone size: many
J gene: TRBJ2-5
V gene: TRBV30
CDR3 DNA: TGTGCCCGTTGGGCGACCCAGTACTTC
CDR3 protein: CARWATQYF

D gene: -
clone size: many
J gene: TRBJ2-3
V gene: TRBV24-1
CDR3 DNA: TGTGCCACCAGTGATCCTGACACAGATACGCAGTATTTT
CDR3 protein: CATSDPDTDTQYF

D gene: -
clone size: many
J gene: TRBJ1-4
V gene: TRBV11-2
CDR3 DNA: TGTGCCAGCAGCTTAGAGGCCCCAGTAGGAAAACTGTTTTTT
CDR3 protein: CASSLEAPVGKLFF

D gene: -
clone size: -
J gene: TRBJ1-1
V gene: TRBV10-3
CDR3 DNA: TGTGCCATCAGTGAGTCAGCGACAAGGGGTGATGAAGCTTTCTTT
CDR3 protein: CAISESATRGDEAFF

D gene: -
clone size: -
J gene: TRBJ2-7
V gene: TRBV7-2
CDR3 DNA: TGTGCCAGCAGCTTATCAGGGGAGGCCTACGAGCAGTACTTC
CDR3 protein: CASSLSGEAYEQYF

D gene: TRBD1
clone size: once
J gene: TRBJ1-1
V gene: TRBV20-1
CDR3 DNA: TGCAGTTACGAGACAGGGGAGACTGAAGCTTTCTTT
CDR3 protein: CSYETGETEAFF

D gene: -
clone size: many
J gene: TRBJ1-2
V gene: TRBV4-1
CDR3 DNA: TGCGCCAGCAACGACAGGACTAACTATGGCTACACCTTC
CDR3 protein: CASNDRTNYGYTF

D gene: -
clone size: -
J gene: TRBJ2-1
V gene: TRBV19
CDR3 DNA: TGTGCCAGTAGTATAGGCAGGGGTTCCCTCTACAATGAGCAGTTCTTC
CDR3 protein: CASSIGRGSLYNEQFF

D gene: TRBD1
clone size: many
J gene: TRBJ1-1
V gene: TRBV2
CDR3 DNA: TGTGCCAGCAGTAAAGGGACAGGGGTGTCTGAAGCTTTCTTT
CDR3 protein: CASSKGTGVSEAFF

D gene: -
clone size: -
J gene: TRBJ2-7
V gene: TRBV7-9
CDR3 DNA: TGTGCCAGCAGCTTGGATACAGGGAGAGGCGAGCAGTACTTC
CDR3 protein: CASSLDTGRGEQYF

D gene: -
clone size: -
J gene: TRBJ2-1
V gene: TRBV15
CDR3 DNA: TGTGCCACCAGTGTTCAGGGGCGAGTTTACAATGAGCAGTTCTTC
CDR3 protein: CATSVQGRVYNEQFF

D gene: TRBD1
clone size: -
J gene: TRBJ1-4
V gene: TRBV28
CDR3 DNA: TGTGCCAGCAGTTTCCCCCCGACGCGGAGGGGGCTGCATGAAAAACTGTTTTTT
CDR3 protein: CASSFPPTRRGLHEKLFF

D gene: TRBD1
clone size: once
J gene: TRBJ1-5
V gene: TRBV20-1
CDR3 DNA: TGCAGTGCTTCGGGACAGGGAGGACAGCCCCAGCATTTT
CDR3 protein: CSASGQGGQPQHF